The 2 T cell receptor beta chains presented below share a single source sample, sequenced in a study of T cell responses to AZD1222 COVID-19 vaccine. Clones were sequenced by immunoSEQ multiplex PCR, and TCRdb holds only the in-frame ones, with some missing. The sample records 100,000 to 150,000 clones, approximately 88% being singletons. Sample: peripheral blood, taken on day 0 of AZD1222 vaccination. Every receptor here comes from an adult in good health.

J is TRBJ1-2 and V is TRBV5-1, with 12 positions matching TRBD1. Germline V lookup: CDR1 SGHRS, CDR2 YFSETQ. The junction had 14 bases not matched to a gene; V was cut back by 3 bases and J by 8 bases. The CDR3 extends over 17 amino acids. CDR3 region: CASSSRSPGQGARGYTF. The CDR3 DNA is TGCGCCAGCAGCTCACGATCCCCGGGACAGGGGGCGAGGGGCTACACCTTC.

This chain uses TRBV18 with TRBJ1-2, with 7 bases fitting TRBD1. The ends lost 4 bases at V and 4 bases at J; junction bases unmatched: 6. The V gene's germline CDR1 is KGHSH and CDR2 LQKENI. The CDR3 sequence is 14 residues long. The CDR3 DNA is TGTGCCAGCTCACACGACAGGGAGGGCTATGGCTACACCTTC. Its translation: CASSHDREGYGYTF.